Described below is a single T cell receptor beta chain sequence and its context. This CDR3 is 15 amino acids long. The germline gives CDR1 SGDLS, CDR2 YYNGEE. The germline V and J ends were trimmed by 1 base and 6 bases, with 16 bases remaining between them. The data were obtained in a study of T cell responses to AZD1222 COVID-19 vaccine. Clones were read by immunoSEQ multiplex PCR, and TCRdb kept only the in-frame ones, dropping some. The data show some 110,000 clones, 80% to 85% seen once. The genes are TRBV9 and TRBJ1-1; D is undetermined. The sample in question was peripheral blood, obtained on day 0 of AZD1222 vaccination. This TCR was sampled from an adult in good health. This chain's CDR3 is CASSVSFGRGSEAFF. The CDR3 nucleotides read TGTGCCAGCAGCGTAAGCTTCGGGAGAGGTTCTGAAGCTTTCTTT.